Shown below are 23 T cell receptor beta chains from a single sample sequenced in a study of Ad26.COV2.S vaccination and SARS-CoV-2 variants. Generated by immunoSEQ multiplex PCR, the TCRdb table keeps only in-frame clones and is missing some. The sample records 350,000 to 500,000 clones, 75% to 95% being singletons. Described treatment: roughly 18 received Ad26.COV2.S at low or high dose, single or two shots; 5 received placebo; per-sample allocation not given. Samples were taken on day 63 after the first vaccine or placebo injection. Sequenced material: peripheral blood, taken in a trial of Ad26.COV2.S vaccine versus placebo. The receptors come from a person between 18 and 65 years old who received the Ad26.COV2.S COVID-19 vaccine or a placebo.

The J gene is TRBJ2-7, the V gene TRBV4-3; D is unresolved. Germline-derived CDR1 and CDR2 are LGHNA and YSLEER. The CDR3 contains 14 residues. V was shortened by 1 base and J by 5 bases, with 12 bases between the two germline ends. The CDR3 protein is CASSQGLGWDEQYF. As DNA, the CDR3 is TGCGCCAGCAGCCAAGGGCTCGGTTGGGACGAGCAGTACTTC.

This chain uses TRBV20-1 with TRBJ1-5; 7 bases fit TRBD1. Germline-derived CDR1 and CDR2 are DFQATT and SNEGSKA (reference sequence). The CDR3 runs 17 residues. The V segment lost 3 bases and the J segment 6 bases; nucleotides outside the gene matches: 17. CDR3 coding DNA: TGCAGTGCTAGTCCTCTCACAGGGGTCGGTCGGGTTCAGCCCCAGCATTTT. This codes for CSASPLTGVGRVQPQHF.

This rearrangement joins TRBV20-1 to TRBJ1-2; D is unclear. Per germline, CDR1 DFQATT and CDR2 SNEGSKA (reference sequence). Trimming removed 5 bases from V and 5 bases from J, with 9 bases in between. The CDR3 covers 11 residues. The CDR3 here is CSAPSGYGYTF. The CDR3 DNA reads TGCAGTGCTCCTAGCGGGTATGGCTACACCTTC.

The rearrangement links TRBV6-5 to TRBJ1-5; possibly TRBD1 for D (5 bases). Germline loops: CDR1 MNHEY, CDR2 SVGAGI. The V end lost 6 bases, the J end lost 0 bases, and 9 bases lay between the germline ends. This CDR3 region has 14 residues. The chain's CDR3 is CASSLQDSNQPQHF. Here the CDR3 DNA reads TGTGCCAGCAGCTTACAGGATAGCAATCAGCCCCAGCATTTT.

CDR3 sequence: CASSQEARAAGNTIYF. The DNA for the CDR3 is TGCGCCAGCAGCCAAGAGGCCAGGGCGGCAGGAAACACCATATATTTT. The gene calls are TRBV4-3 and TRBJ1-3, with D maybe TRBD1 (5 bases). The CDR3 sequence is 16 residues long. The ends were cut back, 0 bases at V and 4 bases at J, with 13 bases in the middle. Per germline, CDR1 LGHNA and CDR2 YSLEER.

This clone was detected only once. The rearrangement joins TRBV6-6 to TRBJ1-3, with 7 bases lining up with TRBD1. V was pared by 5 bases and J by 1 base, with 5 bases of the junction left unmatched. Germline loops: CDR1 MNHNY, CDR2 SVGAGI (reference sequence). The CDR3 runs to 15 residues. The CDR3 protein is CASSPRDSSGNTIYF. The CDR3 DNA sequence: TGTGCCAGCAGTCCCCGGGACAGTTCTGGAAACACCATATATTTT.

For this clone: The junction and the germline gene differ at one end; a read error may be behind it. The CDR3 is CSASIGGNNDGYTF. In nucleotides, the CDR3 is TGCAGTGCTAGTATAGGAGGTAATAACGATGGCTACACCTTC. The rearrangement joins TRBV20-1 to TRBJ1-2; D unresolved. In germline, CDR1 is DFQATT, CDR2 SNEGSKA (reference sequence). The CDR3 covers 14 residues.

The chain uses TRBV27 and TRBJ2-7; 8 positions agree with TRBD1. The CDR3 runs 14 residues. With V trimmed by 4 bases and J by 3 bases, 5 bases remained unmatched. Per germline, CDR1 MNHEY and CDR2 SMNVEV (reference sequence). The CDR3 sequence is CASSYTGGIYEQYF. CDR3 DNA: TGTGCCAGCAGTTATACAGGGGGGATCTACGAGCAGTACTTC.

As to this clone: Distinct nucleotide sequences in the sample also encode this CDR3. CDR3 protein: CASSQGGSNQPQHF. For the CDR3, the DNA is TGTGCCAGCAGCCAAGGGGGTAGCAATCAGCCCCAGCATTTT. This chain joins TRBV28 and TRBJ1-5; a weak D match, TRBD1 (6 bases). CDR3 length: 14 amino acids. CDR1 MDHEN and CDR2 SYDVKM come from the germline V gene. Trimming left V 6 bases short and J 0 bases short, with 9 bases between.

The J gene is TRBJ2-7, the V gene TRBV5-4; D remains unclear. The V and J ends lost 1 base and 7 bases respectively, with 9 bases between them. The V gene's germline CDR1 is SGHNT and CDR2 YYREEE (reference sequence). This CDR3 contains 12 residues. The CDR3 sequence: CASSLIPSEQYF. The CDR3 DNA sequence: TGTGCCAGCAGCTTGATTCCCAGTGAGCAGTACTTC.

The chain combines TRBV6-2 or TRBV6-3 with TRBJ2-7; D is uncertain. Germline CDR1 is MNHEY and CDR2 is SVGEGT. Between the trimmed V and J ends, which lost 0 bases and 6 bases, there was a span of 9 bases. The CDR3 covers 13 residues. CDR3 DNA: TGTGCCAGCAGTTACTCACCCAGAGCCGAGCAGTACTTC. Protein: CASSYSPRAEQYF.

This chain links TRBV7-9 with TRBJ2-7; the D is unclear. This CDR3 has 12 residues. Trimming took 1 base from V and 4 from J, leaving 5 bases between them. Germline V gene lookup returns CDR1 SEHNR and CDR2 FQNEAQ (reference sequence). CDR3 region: CASSLVVYEQYF. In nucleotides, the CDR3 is TGTGCCAGCAGCTTAGTCGTTTACGAGCAGTACTTC.

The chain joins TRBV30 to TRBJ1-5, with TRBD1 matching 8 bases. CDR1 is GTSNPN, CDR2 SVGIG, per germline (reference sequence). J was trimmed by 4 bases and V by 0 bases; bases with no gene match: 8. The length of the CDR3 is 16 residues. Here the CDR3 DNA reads TGTGCCTGGAGTGTACGGTCAGGGGGCGGTAATCAGCCCCAGCATTTT. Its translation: CAWSVRSGGGNQPQHF.

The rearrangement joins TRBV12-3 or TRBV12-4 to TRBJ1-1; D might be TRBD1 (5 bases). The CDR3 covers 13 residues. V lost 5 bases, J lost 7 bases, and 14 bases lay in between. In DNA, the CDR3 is TGTGCCAGCAGTGGGGACGGCATAGGTGAAGCTTTCTTT. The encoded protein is CASSGDGIGEAFF.

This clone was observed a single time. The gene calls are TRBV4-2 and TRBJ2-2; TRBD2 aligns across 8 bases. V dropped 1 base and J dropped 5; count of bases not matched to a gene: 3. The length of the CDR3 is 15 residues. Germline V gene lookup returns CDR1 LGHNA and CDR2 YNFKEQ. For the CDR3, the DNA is TGTGCCAGCAGCCAAGTTTCGGGAGGGACCGGGGAGCTGTTTTTT. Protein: CASSQVSGGTGELFF.

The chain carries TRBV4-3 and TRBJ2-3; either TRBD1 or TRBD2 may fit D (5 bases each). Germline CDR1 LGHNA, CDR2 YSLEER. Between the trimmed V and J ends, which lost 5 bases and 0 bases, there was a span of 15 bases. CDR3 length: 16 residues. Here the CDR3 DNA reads TGCGCCAGCAGCTACGCCTGGGGGTCTAGCACAGATACGCAGTATTTT. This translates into CASSYAWGSSTDTQYF.

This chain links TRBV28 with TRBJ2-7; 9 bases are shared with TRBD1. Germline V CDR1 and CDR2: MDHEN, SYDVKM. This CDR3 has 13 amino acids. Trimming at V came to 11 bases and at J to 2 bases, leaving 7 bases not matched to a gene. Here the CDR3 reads CAGNRQGAYEQYF. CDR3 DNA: TGTGCCGGCAACCGACAGGGGGCCTACGAGCAGTACTTC.

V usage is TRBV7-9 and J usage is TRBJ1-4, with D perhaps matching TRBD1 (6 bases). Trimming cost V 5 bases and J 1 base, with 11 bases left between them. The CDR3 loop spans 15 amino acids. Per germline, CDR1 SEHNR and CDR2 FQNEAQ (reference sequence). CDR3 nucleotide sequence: TGTGCCAGCAGCCCCGGGACACTAACTAATGAAAAACTGTTTTTT. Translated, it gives CASSPGTLTNEKLFF.

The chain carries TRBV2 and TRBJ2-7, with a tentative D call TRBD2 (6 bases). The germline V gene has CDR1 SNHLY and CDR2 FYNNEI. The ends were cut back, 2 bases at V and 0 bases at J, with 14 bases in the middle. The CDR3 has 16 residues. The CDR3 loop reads CASSESGRTFSYEQYF. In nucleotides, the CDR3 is TGTGCCAGCAGTGAATCGGGGAGGACCTTCTCCTACGAGCAGTACTTC.

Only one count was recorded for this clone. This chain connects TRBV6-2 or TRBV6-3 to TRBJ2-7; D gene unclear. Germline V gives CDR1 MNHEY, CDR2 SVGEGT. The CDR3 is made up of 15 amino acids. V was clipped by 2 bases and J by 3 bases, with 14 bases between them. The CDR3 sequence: CASSYPKVRLYEQYF. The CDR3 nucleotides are TGTGCCAGCAGTTACCCGAAGGTGCGCCTCTACGAGCAGTACTTC.

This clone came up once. The CDR3 bases are TGTGCCAGCAGCTTAATCCCCCCCCTGGCGGGAGGGCTTCCGGTCGGGGAGCTGTTTTTT. Protein sequence: CASSLIPPLAGGLPVGELFF. The chain couples TRBV7-3 to TRBJ2-2, with 9 bases lining up with TRBD2. V gave up 1 base and J gave up 7 bases; unmatched junction bases: 19. Germline V gives CDR1 SGHTA, CDR2 FQGTGA. The CDR3 covers 20 residues.

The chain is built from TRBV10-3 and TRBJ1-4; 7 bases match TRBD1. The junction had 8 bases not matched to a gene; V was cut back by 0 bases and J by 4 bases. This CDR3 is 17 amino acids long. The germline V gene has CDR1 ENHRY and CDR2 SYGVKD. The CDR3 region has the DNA TGTGCCATCAGTGAGTCCACAGGGGAACCGAATAATGAAAAACTGTTTTTT. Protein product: CAISESTGEPNNEKLFF.

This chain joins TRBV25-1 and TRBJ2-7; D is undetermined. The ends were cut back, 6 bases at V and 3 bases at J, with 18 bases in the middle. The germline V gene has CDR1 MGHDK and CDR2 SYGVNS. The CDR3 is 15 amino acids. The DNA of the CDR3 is TGTGCCAGCAGCTCCCCGGGCCAGGCGTACTACGAGCAGTACTTC. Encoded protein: CASSSPGQAYYEQYF.